This is a list of T cell receptor beta chains from one sample in a study of response to subunit inactivated influenza vaccine. TCRdb passed the RT-PCR reads through MiXCR, listing each CDR3 protein once. The table includes approximately 700,000 distinct CDR3 sequences, about a sixth detected once. This material consisted of PBMCs from blood, taken approximately 13 days after vaccination. These receptors all come from a man between 50 and 59 years old who received an inactivated influenza vaccine. Both conserved end residues are part of each CDR3. The D gene is left open where the match is weak. Not every row has a clone size; where given, it reads once, few, many or a size class.

D	size	V	J	DNA	CDR3
TRBD1	few	TRBV5-5	TRBJ2-1	TGTGCCAGCAGCCTGGACAGGGGAGGAAGGCAGTTCTTC	CASSLDRGGRQFF
.	.	TRBV12-3/TRBV12-4	TRBJ2-5	TGTGCCAGCAGTTTTGGGGCTGCAGAGACCCAGTACTTC	CASSFGAAETQYF
.	many	TRBV6-1	TRBJ2-4	TGTGCCAGCCCGGGGCCCCTAGCCAAAAACATTCAGTACTTC	CASPGPLAKNIQYF
TRBD1	few	TRBV7-2	TRBJ2-7	TGTGCCAGCAAGGGAAGAGACAGGGGCCCGTGGGAGCAGTACTTC	CASKGRDRGPWEQYF
.	many	TRBV28	TRBJ1-6	TGTGCCAGCACCCCGAGTCTCAGCTCCTATAATTCACCCCTCCACTTT	CASTPSLSSYNSPLHF
.	few	TRBV7-2	TRBJ2-1	TGTGCCAGCAGCTCTCAGACTAGCAATGAGCAGTTCTTC	CASSSQTSNEQFF
TRBD1	.	TRBV3-1	TRBJ1-2	TGTGCCAGCAGCCAAGAGAGACAGGGGTTTGGCTACACCTTC	CASSQERQGFGYTF
TRBD1	few	TRBV6-5	TRBJ2-7	TGTGCCAGCAGTAATCTCGGGACAGACTCCTACGAGCAGTACTTC	CASSNLGTDSYEQYF
.	few	TRBV7-6	TRBJ1-1	TGTGCCAGCAGCCCCCTAGGATTGGGGACTGAAGCTTTCTTT	CASSPLGLGTEAFF
.	few	TRBV27	TRBJ1-5	TGTGCCAGCAGTTTATTGGGACCCCGGGATTATAGCAATCAGCCCCAGCATTTT	CASSLLGPRDYSNQPQHF
.	.	TRBV4-3	TRBJ2-7	TGCGCTCTTAGCGGATACTCCTACGAGCAGTACTTC	CALSGYSYEQYF
.	.	TRBV7-2	TRBJ1-6	TGTGCCAGCAGCACCCTGACTCAGGGGTTACCCCTCCACTTT	CASSTLTQGLPLHF
.	.	TRBV7-9	TRBJ2-7	TGTGCCAGCAGCTTAGTCTCCTCAGGGCAAAGCGAGCAGTACTTC	CASSLVSSGQSEQYF
.	many	TRBV7-2	TRBJ2-7	TGTGCCAGCAGCCCGGACGGGGCCTACGAGCAGTACTTC	CASSPDGAYEQYF
.	few	TRBV11-2	TRBJ1-2	TGTGCCAGCAGCTCCAGTCGGGGCTACACCTTC	CASSSSRGYTF
.	.	TRBV20-1	TRBJ2-2	TGCAGTGCCGACAGGAGGGACACCGGGGAGCTGTTTTTT	CSADRRDTGELFF
.	many	TRBV19	TRBJ2-7	TGTGCCAGTAGTATAATGAGTGGGGAGTCCTACGAGCAGTACTTC	CASSIMSGESYEQYF
TRBD2	once	TRBV6-1	TRBJ2-7	TGTGCCAGCAGTCCACTAGCGGCCGACTCCGAGCAGTACTTC	CASSPLAADSEQYF
.	few	TRBV29-1	TRBJ2-1	TGCAGCGCTGGAAGCAATGAGCAGTTCTTC	CSAGSNEQFF
TRBD2	.	TRBV20-1	TRBJ2-1	TGCAGTGCTAGTGCCCTAACTAGCGGGGTTTACAATGAGCAGTTCTTC	CSASALTSGVYNEQFF
.	.	TRBV4-2	TRBJ2-7	TGTGCCAGCAGCCAACGCGGGAATGCGAACCACGAGCAGTACTTC	CASSQRGNANHEQYF
.	.	TRBV20-1	TRBJ2-3	TGCAGTGCCGAACGCGGGACGAGAACAGATACGCAGTATTTT	CSAERGTRTDTQYF
.	few	TRBV5-1	TRBJ2-5	TGCGCCAGCAGCTTGGACGCGATTCAAGAGACCCAGTACTTC	CASSLDAIQETQYF
TRBD1	few	TRBV4-3	TRBJ2-7	TGCGCCAGCAGCCAAGAATGGCAGGGGGCTCGGGAGCAGTACTTC	CASSQEWQGAREQYF
.	few	TRBV25-1	TRBJ2-3	TGTGCCAGCAGTGAATTCGGCGCATATACGCAGTATTTT	CASSEFGAYTQYF
TRBD1	.	TRBV6-1	TRBJ2-5	TGTGCCAGCAGTGATAGGACAGGGGAAGGGGTGTTAGAGACCCAGTACTTC	CASSDRTGEGVLETQYF
.	few	TRBV20-1	TRBJ2-7	TGCAGTGCATCAGGACCGGCCTACGAGCAGTACTTC	CSASGPAYEQYF
TRBD2	.	TRBV20-1	TRBJ2-3	TGCAGTGCGCGCGTAGCGGGGGGCGTCACAGATACGCAGTATTTT	CSARVAGGVTDTQYF
TRBD2	.	TRBV9	TRBJ2-3	TGTGCCAGCAGCGTAGCTCCTAGCGGGACTACAGATACGCAGTATTTT	CASSVAPSGTTDTQYF
.	.	TRBV15	TRBJ2-7	TGTGCCACCAGCAGAGGAAGTACTGGGGCTCACTACGAGCAGTACTTC	CATSRGSTGAHYEQYF
.	.	TRBV19	TRBJ1-2	TGTGCCAGTAGTATTAACAGGGTCTATGGCTACACCTTC	CASSINRVYGYTF
.	.	TRBV4-1	TRBJ2-1	TGCGCCAGCCAGGGAGCGGTCTCCTACAATGAGCAGTTCTTC	CASQGAVSYNEQFF
TRBD2	.	TRBV6-2/TRBV6-3	TRBJ2-3	TGTGCCAGCAGTTGGACTAGCGGGAGGGCCCTCGTGGCAGATACGCAGTATTTT	CASSWTSGRALVADTQYF
.	.	TRBV10-1	TRBJ2-5	TGCGCCAGCAGTCCGAATACGGAGGGGACCCAGTACTTC	CASSPNTEGTQYF
TRBD1	.	TRBV27	TRBJ1-4	TGTGCCAGCAGTTCCGACAGGGACGAAAAACTGTTTTTT	CASSSDRDEKLFF
.	few	TRBV5-1	TRBJ2-7	TGCGCCAGCACCCTAGGACCGACGTTCAACTACGAGCAGTACTTC	CASTLGPTFNYEQYF
TRBD2	few	TRBV25-1	TRBJ2-5	TGTGCCACTGCCCGGGGGGTTGGGGAGACCCAGTACTTC	CATARGVGETQYF
TRBD1	few	TRBV28	TRBJ1-1	TGTGCCAGCAGATCGGGACAGGGCTCTGAAGCTTTCTTT	CASRSGQGSEAFF
TRBD2	few	TRBV28	TRBJ2-3	TGTGCCAGCAGTTCTGCTAGGAAATTCGGACTAGCGGCAGATACGCAGTATTTT	CASSSARKFGLAADTQYF
TRBD2	.	TRBV24-1	TRBJ2-1	TGTGCCACCAGTGATCAAAATAGCGGGAGGGACCACAATGAGCAGTTCTTC	CATSDQNSGRDHNEQFF
.	.	TRBV7-9	TRBJ2-7	TGTGCCAGCAGCTCTTGGGACGGGACCTCCTACGAGCAGTACTTC	CASSSWDGTSYEQYF
.	.	TRBV5-1	TRBJ2-4	TGCGCCAGCAGCTTGGTTGGCAGCCTAGCCAAAAACATTCAGTACTTC	CASSLVGSLAKNIQYF
TRBD1	few	TRBV7-6	TRBJ1-1	TGTGCCAGCAGCAGGGGACAGGAGGGCACTGAAGCTTTCTTT	CASSRGQEGTEAFF
.	.	TRBV29-1	TRBJ2-5	TGCAGCGTTGAGCGACGCCAACAAGAGACCCAGTACTTC	CSVERRQQETQYF
TRBD1	.	TRBV2	TRBJ2-4	TGTGCCAGCAGGACCTCGACAGGGTGGGAGAACATTCAGTACTTC	CASRTSTGWENIQYF
.	.	TRBV12-3/TRBV12-4	TRBJ2-3	TGTGCCAGCAGTACCCCGAGACAGATGGATACGCAGTATTTT	CASSTPRQMDTQYF
.	few	TRBV12-3/TRBV12-4	TRBJ1-1	TGTGCCAGCAGGACGGGACACCAAAGGGGGACTGAAGCTTTCTTT	CASRTGHQRGTEAFF
TRBD2	.	TRBV9	TRBJ2-1	TGTGCCAGCAGCGTAGATGGGACTAGCAATGAGCAGTTCTTC	CASSVDGTSNEQFF
.	.	TRBV24-1	TRBJ2-7	TGTGCCACCAGTGATTTGGAGGCAGGGTTGCAGTACTTC	CATSDLEAGLQYF